Sequencing of this TCR beta chain was carried out in a study of naive and memory T cell subsets. Study-level findings and limits: Gini index rose across naive, CM, EM and EMRA in CD4 and CD8. Naive repertoires, especially CD8, held a few larger clonotypes, possibly memory cells re-expressing CD45RA.

Per the germline V gene, CDR1 is SGHTA and CDR2 is FQGTGA. V lost 1 base to trimming and J lost 1 base, with 11 bases between them. The CDR3 runs to 15 residues. With regard to this clonotype: Its matching antigen is unknown.

The beta constant-region primer was an equimolar mix of two oligonucleotides covering TRBC1 and TRBC2. Ligated cDNA was amplified by four rounds of PCR with nested alpha and beta constant-region primers and SP2. A 12-nucleotide UMI and the SP2 primer were added to the cDNA 3' end by oligonucleotide ligation. From the UMI-ligation and nested PCR reads, TCRdb called clonotypes with MiXCR, one entry per CDR3 protein. The sample carries 98,000 or so distinct CDR3 sequences, 11% recorded once. The sequenced sample was naive CD4+ T cells from blood. This clonotype originated in a human donor in good health. V and J are TRBV7-3 and TRBJ2-7; possibly TRBD1 for D (6 bases). CDR3 in DNA: TGTGCCAGCAGCTTAAGCGTAGGACAGTCCTACGAGCAGTACTTC. This sequence encodes CASSLSVGQSYEQYF.